The 13 T cell receptor beta chains below come from one sample, sequenced in a study of control samples from healthy donors and cancer patients (dated by TCRdb to 2020 to 2021). Library generation was performed with the immunoSEQ multiplex PCR assay. TCRdb carries this immuneACCESS record with in-frame sequences only. Its versions omit some clonotypes, under half of them owing to an unresolved V gene in the studies checked, with the rest unexplained. The sample profile shows 75,000 to 100,000 clones; around 90% of them were found once. Over 12% of the sample belongs to the ten largest clones. The sample taken for sequencing was blood. The source of these receptors is a man younger than 45 in good health.

The sample holds one count of this clone. The V call is TRBV9, the J call TRBJ1-1, with TRBD1 matching 9 bases. The germline gives CDR1 SGDLS, CDR2 YYNGEE. The ends lost 3 bases at V and 7 bases at J; junction bases unmatched: 7. The CDR3 is 14 amino acids. CDR3 DNA: TGTGCCAGCAGCGCTCCGGACAGGGGTGGTGAAGCTTTCTTT. It is translated as CASSAPDRGGEAFF.

The V call is TRBV7-9, the J call TRBJ2-3; D ambiguous. Trimming took off 2 bases at V and 5 bases at J, with 8 bases between the two ends. In germline, CDR1 is SEHNR, CDR2 FQNEAQ (reference sequence). This CDR3 has 13 amino acids. Here the CDR3 reads CASSLYGRDTQYF. The CDR3 nucleotides are TGTGCCAGCAGCTTATACGGCCGAGATACGCAGTATTTT.

This chain connects TRBV7-9 to TRBJ2-7; D is possibly TRBD1 (6 bases). The germline gives CDR1 SEHNR, CDR2 FQNEAQ (reference sequence). The CDR3 covers 14 residues. V dropped 5 bases and J dropped 2 bases, with 13 bases sitting between them. CDR3 nucleotides: TGTGCCAGCAGCGCCGAGGGGGTACCCTACGAGCAGTACTTC. Its translation: CASSAEGVPYEQYF.

The chain couples TRBV10-2 to TRBJ2-7; tentatively, D is TRBD1 or TRBD2 (5 bases each). This CDR3 region has 15 residues. Per germline, CDR1 WSHSY and CDR2 SAAADI. Trimming cost V 7 bases and J 7 bases, with 23 bases left between them. The CDR3 is CASNERGLEVGEQYF. CDR3 sequence (DNA): TGCGCCAGCAACGAACGGGGCTTGGAAGTTGGGGAGCAGTACTTC.

This clone appeared once. The genes are TRBV13 and TRBJ2-1; 9 nucleotides agree with TRBD2. The CDR3 contains 15 residues. The junction had 11 bases not matched to a gene; V was cut back by 5 bases and J by 9 bases. CDR1 is PRHDT and CDR2 is FYEKMQ in the germline V gene (reference sequence). CDR3 DNA: TGTGCCAGCAGCCACAGGTGGACTAGCGCCATTGAGCAGTTCTTC. Its translation: CASSHRWTSAIEQFF.

The chain carries TRBV5-6 and TRBJ2-7; tentative D call: TRBD1 (6 bases). The V end was cut by 0 bases, the J end by 3 bases, with 7 bases between. The CDR3 runs 13 residues. CDR1 and CDR2 (germline): SGHDT, YYEEEE. The CDR3 DNA sequence: TGTGCCAGCAGCTTGGGACAGGTCTACGAGCAGTACTTC. Translated: CASSLGQVYEQYF.

This chain joins TRBV29-1 and TRBJ2-3, with D perhaps TRBD1 or TRBD2 (5 bases each). The V end lost 5 bases, the J end lost 3 bases, and 15 bases lay between the germline ends. The V gene's germline CDR1 is SQVTM and CDR2 ANQGSEA. CDR3 size: 14 residues. This CDR3 is CSVSPGTVTDTQYF. CDR3 DNA sequence: TGCAGCGTTTCCCCCGGGACGGTAACAGATACGCAGTATTTT.

This clone came up once. V usage is TRBV30 and J usage is TRBJ2-3; TRBD2 agrees at 12 bases. The CDR3 loop spans 17 amino acids. V shed 5 bases, J shed 1 base, and the junction held 10 bases outside the gene matches. Germline-derived CDR1 and CDR2 are GTSNPN and SVGIG (reference sequence). CDR3 sequence reads: CAWGQLRTSGGTDTQYF. The CDR3 DNA follows: TGTGCCTGGGGACAACTAAGGACTAGCGGGGGCACAGATACGCAGTATTTT. Together with reference TRBV30 and TRBJ2-3, the CDR3 gives the full variable domain: SQTIHQWPATLVQPVGSPLSLECTVEGTSNPNLYWYRQAAGRGLQLLFYSVGIGQISSEVPQNLSASRPQDRQFILSSKKLLLSDSGFYLCAWGQLRTSGGTDTQYFGPGTRLTVL.

This chain connects TRBV6-5 to TRBJ2-7; 9 bases line up with TRBD2. Germline V gene lookup returns CDR1 MNHEY and CDR2 SVGAGI. The CDR3 loop spans 14 amino acids. After removal of 9 bases from V and 3 bases from J, the junction contained 9 bases not matched to a gene. The CDR3 bases are TGTGCCAGTGGTCGTCTAGCGGGATTCTACGAGCAGTACTTC. Translation gives CASGRLAGFYEQYF.

The chain recombines TRBV6-1 with TRBJ2-3; tentatively, D is TRBD2 (5 bases). CDR3 size: 16 residues. The V end lost 2 bases, the J end lost 4 bases, and 16 bases lay between the germline ends. The germline V gene has CDR1 MNHNS and CDR2 SASEGT. In DNA form, the CDR3 reads TGTGCCAGCAGTGAATGGAGCGGAAACGACCCAGATACGCAGTATTTT. It codes for CASSEWSGNDPDTQYF.

The J gene is TRBJ2-7, the V gene TRBV18, with TRBD2 as a possible D gene (6 bases). The V gene's germline CDR1 is KGHSH and CDR2 LQKENI. CDR3 length: 17 residues. V was pared by 3 bases and J by 1 base, with 19 bases between. The CDR3 sequence: CASSPISGHAYSYEQYF. The CDR3 nucleotides read TGTGCCAGCTCACCTATTAGCGGCCACGCCTATTCCTACGAGCAGTACTTC.

J is TRBJ2-7 and V is TRBV9; 11 bases match TRBD2. Germline-derived CDR1 and CDR2 are SGDLS and YYNGEE. Unmatched junction bases numbered 4, after V lost 2 bases and J lost 3 bases. CDR3 length equals 15 residues. CDR3 DNA: TGTGCCAGCAGCGTCGCCGGGACTAGCGGCTACGAGCAGTACTTC. Its protein is CASSVAGTSGYEQYF.

In this sample, this clone turned up a few times. The rearrangement joins TRBV19 to TRBJ1-6; D remains ambiguous. The germline V and J ends were trimmed by 2 bases and 7 bases, with 9 bases remaining between them. The length of the CDR3 is 14 residues. CDR1 LNHDA and CDR2 SQIVND come from the germline V gene (reference sequence). The CDR3: CASSIRPSNSPLHF. CDR3 bases: TGTGCCAGTAGTATACGGCCTAGCAATTCACCCCTCCACTTT.